Presented here are 25 T cell receptor beta chains from one specimen sequenced in a study of T cell clones after liver transplantation. Repertoires were generated with immunoSEQ multiplex PCR, while TCRdb's copy carries only in-frame clones and drops some. Among tens of thousands of clones listed, 75% to 85% were seen once. The sample in question was CD4+ T cells from blood, obtained 12 months after liver transplant. All receptors derive from a human patient who received a liver transplant. Some T cells may originate from the graft donor.

The chain joins TRBV21-1 to TRBJ1-5. TRBV21-1 has pseudogene status. This CDR3 is built from 10 residues. This chain's CDR3 is CANREQPQHF. CDR3 nucleotides: TGTGCCAACCGGGAACAGCCCCAGCATTTT.

This chain joins TRBV5-4 and TRBJ2-3, with 8 bases fitting TRBD1. Germline CDR1 SGHNT, CDR2 YYREEE (reference sequence). With V trimmed by 3 bases and J by 4 bases, 4 bases remained unmatched. The length of the CDR3 is 14 residues. The DNA for the CDR3 is TGTGCCAGCAGCTCAGGGGGCAGCGCAGATACGCAGTATTTT. It codes for CASSSGGSADTQYF.

The chain uses TRBV5-4 and TRBJ2-3; no clear D gene. Trimming left V 2 bases short and J 2 bases short, with 12 bases between. CDR1 is SGHNT, CDR2 YYREEE, per germline (reference sequence). The CDR3 runs 15 residues. The DNA for the CDR3 is TGTGCCAGCAGCTTTGGTGCTCATACCACAGATACGCAGTATTTT. Translated, it gives CASSFGAHTTDTQYF.

This sequence joins TRBV9 and TRBJ2-1, with 8 bases fitting TRBD1. Unmatched junction bases numbered 8, after V lost 3 bases and J lost 3 bases. CDR3 size: 16 residues. Germline values: CDR1 SGDLS, CDR2 YYNGEE. CDR3: CASSAGGGVYYNEQFF. CDR3 bases: TGTGCCAGCAGCGCAGGGGGCGGGGTATACTACAATGAGCAGTTCTTC.

This clone was seen just once. The rearrangement links TRBV2 to TRBJ1-1; D gene unclear. The CDR3 loop spans 12 amino acids. Germline V gene lookup returns CDR1 SNHLY and CDR2 FYNNEI. With 5 bases removed from V and 5 bases from J, the gap between germline ends came to 9 bases. CDR3 nucleotide sequence: TGTGCCAGCAGTAACCAAGTGACTGAAGCTTTCTTT. Encoded protein: CASSNQVTEAFF.

This clone is a singleton in its sample. The V and J genes are TRBV28 and TRBJ1-2, with 7 nucleotides matching TRBD1. CDR3 length equals 15 residues. Per the germline V gene, CDR1 is MDHEN and CDR2 is SYDVKM. The trim removed 3 bases at V and 4 bases at J, leaving 8 bases unmatched. CDR3 amino acids: CASSFSTGVIYGYTF. CDR3 nucleotides: TGTGCCAGCAGTTTTAGTACAGGGGTAATCTATGGCTACACCTTC.

V and J are TRBV28 and TRBJ2-3; D unresolved. V lost 5 bases, J lost 1 base, and 19 bases lay in between. The CDR3 contains 17 residues. CDR1 is MDHEN, CDR2 SYDVKM, per germline. For the CDR3, the DNA is TGTGCCAGCAGTCCACCCCCGACGAGCCGGCGCACAGATACGCAGTATTTT. Protein: CASSPPPTSRRTDTQYF.

This clone was picked up a small number of times. The J gene is TRBJ1-5, the V gene TRBV2; 7 nucleotides line up with TRBD1. Per germline, CDR1 SNHLY and CDR2 FYNNEI. This CDR3 has 17 residues. V dropped 6 bases and J dropped 4; count of bases not matched to a gene: 15. Written as DNA, the CDR3 is TGTGCCAGCAGATTGACAGGGAGCGGGGGGAATAATCAGCCCCAGCATTTT. This sequence encodes CASRLTGSGGNNQPQHF.

J is TRBJ1-3 and V is TRBV19; 8 positions match TRBD1. CDR1 is LNHDA and CDR2 is SQIVND in the germline V gene (reference sequence). There are 20 residues in the CDR3. With 6 bases clipped from V and 0 bases from J, the junction kept 19 bases outside the gene matches. The CDR3 loop is CASRKTDRARVAFSGNTIYF. The CDR3 bases are TGTGCCAGTAGGAAGACGGACAGGGCGAGGGTGGCCTTCTCTGGAAACACCATATATTTT.

This sequence joins TRBV6-1 and TRBJ2-7, with D perhaps matching TRBD2 (6 bases). The germline V gene has CDR1 MNHNS and CDR2 SASEGT. The V gene lost 3 bases and the J gene lost 4 bases, with 19 bases spanning the gap. CDR3 length: 16 residues. This CDR3 is CASSDRFYGGVYEQYF. CDR3 sequence (DNA): TGTGCCAGCAGTGACAGGTTCTACGGAGGGGTTTACGAGCAGTACTTC.

This chain joins TRBV28 and TRBJ1-4, with 9 nucleotides matching TRBD1. Germline values: CDR1 MDHEN, CDR2 SYDVKM. This CDR3 spans 14 amino acids. V was clipped by 6 bases and J by 4 bases; unmatched bases: 3. The CDR3 sequence: CASRPTGGNEKLFF. In DNA, the CDR3 is TGTGCCAGCAGGCCGACAGGGGGTAATGAAAAACTGTTTTTT. Looking up the rest from reference TRBV28 and TRBJ1-4 gives the full variable domain: DVKVTQSSRYLVKRTGEKVFLECVQDMDHENMFWYRQDPGLGLRLIYFSYDVKMKEKGDIPEGYSVSREKKERFSLILESASTNQTSMYLCASRPTGGNEKLFFGSGTQLSVL.

For the CDR3, the DNA is TGTGCCAGCTCACCTTATGGGGCTGGACCTAGCACAGATACGCAGTATTTT. This encodes CASSPYGAGPSTDTQYF. J is TRBJ2-3 and V is TRBV18, with a possible D match to TRBD1 (5 bases). The V end lost 3 bases, the J end lost 0 bases, and 16 bases lay between the germline ends. Germline CDR1 reads KGHSH; CDR2 reads LQKENI. The CDR3 has 17 residues.

V and J are TRBV19 and TRBJ2-4, with 8 bases lining up with TRBD2. The V gene's germline CDR1 is LNHDA and CDR2 SQIVND (reference sequence). J gave up 10 bases and V 5 bases, and 4 bases lay outside the gene matches. The CDR3 sequence is 12 residues long. The CDR3 is CASSRTSSIQYF. In DNA form, the CDR3 reads TGTGCCAGTAGTCGGACTAGCAGTATTCAGTACTTC.

The rearrangement uses TRBV15 and TRBJ2-1; TRBD1 matches 12 bases. The CDR3 consists of 16 residues. The germline V gene has CDR1 LNHNV and CDR2 YYDKDF (reference sequence). V lost 4 bases to trimming and J lost 7 bases; unmatched junction nucleotides: 8. In nucleotides, the CDR3 is TGTGCCACCAGCAAGAGTGGGACAGGGGGCCAGAATGAGCAGTTCTTC. Protein product: CATSKSGTGGQNEQFF.

The chain carries TRBV6-6 and TRBJ2-2, with 8 bases aligning to TRBD1. V was clipped by 4 bases and J by 9 bases; unmatched bases: 13. This CDR3 region has 16 residues. Germline CDR1 reads MNHNY; CDR2 reads SVGAGI (reference sequence). CDR3: CASSSGRQGRTRELFF. The CDR3 DNA reads TGTGCCAGCAGTTCCGGACGACAGGGGAGAACTCGGGAGCTGTTTTTT.

The chain couples TRBV7-2 to TRBJ2-2; TRBD1 matches 9 bases. Germline-derived CDR1 and CDR2 are SGHTA and FQGNSA. There are 18 residues in the CDR3. The V gene end was trimmed by 3 bases and the J gene end by 6 bases; junction bases not matched to a gene: 14. The CDR3 loop is CASSFTSTGTGLPGELFF. In DNA, the CDR3 is TGTGCCAGCAGCTTCACATCTACCGGGACAGGGCTCCCCGGGGAGCTGTTTTTT. Together with reference TRBV7-2 and TRBJ2-2, the CDR3 gives the full variable domain: GAGVSQSPSNKVTEKGKDVELRCDPISGHTALYWYRQSLGQGLEFLIYFQGNSAPDKSGLPSDRFSAERTGGSVSTLTIQRTQQEDSAVYLCASSFTSTGTGLPGELFFGEGSRLTVL.

This clone was counted only a few times. The V call is TRBV12-2, the J call TRBJ1-1; the table assigns TRBD1, which was not confirmed against the DNA. TRBV12-2 is marked as a pseudogene. The CDR3 runs 15 residues. This CDR3 is CASRLVTGGNTEAFF. The CDR3 bases are TGTGCAAGTCGCTTAGTGACAGGGGGCAACACTGAAGCTTTCTTT.

Regarding this clone: This same CDR3 is encoded by further DNA sequences in the sample. This chain links TRBV11-2 with TRBJ2-7; a possible D gene is TRBD2 (5 bases). Germline V CDR1 and CDR2: SGHAT, FQNNGV. The CDR3 totals 15 residues. V lost 3 bases and J 0 bases, leaving 12 bases between the germline ends. CDR3 coding DNA: TGTGCCAGCAGCTTGCTCGTTAGCGACTCCTACGAGCAGTACTTC. Its protein product is CASSLLVSDSYEQYF.

This clone was found once. This chain joins TRBV5-1 and TRBJ1-1; D is unresolved. The CDR3 extends over 14 amino acids. Looked up from germline, CDR1 is SGHRS and CDR2 is YFSETQ. V lost 4 bases, J lost 2 bases, and 12 bases lay in between. The CDR3: CASSLGSFNTEAFF. The CDR3 region has the DNA TGCGCCAGCAGCCTGGGGTCCTTTAACACTGAAGCTTTCTTT.

The chain joins TRBV11-2 to TRBJ1-4; maybe TRBD1 (6 bases). The CDR3 consists of 14 residues. Germline V gene lookup returns CDR1 SGHAT and CDR2 FQNNGV. The V end was cut by 4 bases, the J end by 6 bases, with 12 bases between. CDR3 sequence reads: CASSSTGRDEKLFF. The CDR3, as DNA: TGTGCCAGCAGCTCTACAGGGCGGGATGAAAAACTGTTTTTT.

The genes are TRBV6-1 and TRBJ1-3, with TRBD1 identical over 8 bases. This CDR3 has 17 residues. CDR1 and CDR2 (germline): MNHNS, SASEGT. Trimming removed 0 bases from V and 9 bases from J; junction bases left unmatched: 13. The CDR3 sequence: CASSEAPTGAPRSTIYF. CDR3 nucleotide sequence: TGTGCCAGCAGTGAAGCTCCGACAGGGGCCCCTCGGAGCACCATATATTTT.

The V and J genes are TRBV11-1 and TRBJ2-3; 8 positions match TRBD2. This CDR3 is 15 amino acids long. CDR1 and CDR2 from the germline V gene are SGHAT and FQDESV (reference sequence). V shed 1 base and J 4 bases; nucleotides not matched to a gene: 4. The DNA for the CDR3 is TGTGCCAGCAGCTTAGTGGCGGGAGGACCAGATACGCAGTATTTT. Translated, it gives CASSLVAGGPDTQYF.

The chain uses TRBV18 and TRBJ1-2; 7 nucleotides align to TRBD1. This CDR3 is 13 amino acids long. Germline V gene sequence: CDR1 KGHSH, CDR2 LQKENI. J was trimmed by 4 bases and V by 5 bases; bases with no gene match: 4. CDR3 region: CASSAGGAYGYTF. DNA for the CDR3: TGTGCCAGCTCAGCAGGGGGGGCCTATGGCTACACCTTC.

The chain recombines TRBV10-2 with TRBJ1-1; D unresolved. CDR1 and CDR2 from the germline V gene are WSHSY and SAAADI. The CDR3 is made up of 17 amino acids. V was clipped by 0 bases and J by 4 bases, with 18 bases between them. The CDR3 DNA reads TGCGCCAGCAGTGAGTCGAGGACCCGGAGGTTTAGCACTGAAGCTTTCTTT. Translating it yields CASSESRTRRFSTEAFF.

The CDR3 bases are TGTGCCAGTACTCGGACTAGCGGGGTCAATGAGCAGTTCTTC. Its translation: CASTRTSGVNEQFF. The chain employs TRBV19 and TRBJ2-1; 12 bases are shared with TRBD2. V shed 7 bases and J 6 bases; nucleotides not matched to a gene: 4. The CDR3 loop spans 14 amino acids. Germline assignment: CDR1 LNHDA and CDR2 SQIVND (reference sequence).